This is a list of T cell receptor beta chains from one sample in a study of technical replicates of blood from a few donors. Sequencing used immunoSEQ multiplex PCR; TCRdb keeps in-frame clones, though not all of them. The sample records around 97,000 clones, roughly 95% being singletons. The sequencing sample was made of T cells isolated from PBMCs. These receptors were obtained from a human donor in good health. CDR3s leave out the opening cysteine and the closing phenylalanine or tryptophan.

TRBJ1-2 | 13 | TRBV12-2 | ASRLVGTGADGYT
TRBJ2-7 | 13 | TRBV9 | ASSAPGQGIAEQY
TRBJ2-7 | 14 | TRBV18 | ASSPRDTTPLHEQY
TRBJ2-7 | 9 | TRBV7-2 | ASSLIYEQY
TRBJ2-7 | 14 | TRBV28 | ASSTPTSGNSYEQY
TRBJ2-2 | 13 | TRBV21-1 | ASSKSGGNTGELF
TRBJ2-7 | 18 | TRBV6-4 | ASSDLIKGQGVGDSYEQY
TRBJ1-2 | 11 | TRBV18 | ASSPREYYGYT
TRBJ1-2 | 10 | TRBV2 | ATSDRAGGYT
TRBJ2-3 | 11 | TRBV30 | ARTGVSTDTQY
TRBJ2-2 | 13 | TRBV10-1 | ASSESGDNTGELF
TRBJ1-3 | 10 | TRBV29-1 | SVGTTGNTIY
TRBJ1-2 | 11 | TRBV5-5 | ASRLGGGYGYT
TRBJ2-7 | 13 | TRBV4-2 | ASSQERDWNYEQY
TRBJ2-3 | 13 | TRBV5-5 | ASSTGTPYTDTQY
TRBJ1-3 | 12 | TRBV29-1 | SVATGSSGNTIY
TRBJ1-1 | 12 | TRBV27 | ASRWTGSGTEAF
TRBJ2-3 | 14 | TRBV6-5 | ASSYAPSGSPDTQY
TRBJ2-1 | 12 | TRBV5-1 | ASSLIKGLDEQF
TRBJ2-7 | 12 | TRBV27 | ASSLTGATYEQY
TRBJ2-3 | 14 | TRBV7-3 | ASSPVGAGGTDTQY
TRBJ2-7 | 12 | TRBV6-5 | ASSSWTSSYEQY
TRBJ2-5 | 10 | TRBV19 | ASDRGVETQY
TRBJ1-5 | 17 | TRBV19 | ASKSVGTGGESVNQPQH
TRBJ2-1 | 16 | TRBV11-3 | ASSLRYRGQGFPGEQF
TRBJ2-1 | 14 | TRBV18 | ASSSRTSGGYNEQF
TRBJ2-7 | 11 | TRBV30 | AWSEASGSAQY
TRBJ2-1 | 12 | TRBV10-2 | ASRTSGRTNEQF
TRBJ1-5 | 10 | TRBV30 | AWSPVNQPQH
TRBJ2-1 | 17 | TRBV4-3 | ASSQLTPDRDRVYNEQF
TRBJ1-2 | 13 | TRBV6-5 | ASSYSGQGDEGYT
TRBJ1-1 | 10 | TRBV2 | ASGPVLLEAF